Following are 27 T cell receptor beta chains from one sample sequenced in a study of vaccination and CD4 T cells after COVID-19. The Oncomine TCR Beta short-read assay was applied to DNA of cultured CD4+ T cells. TCRdb recomputed calls from the PCR reads with MiXCR, one row per CDR3 protein. The sample includes around 20,000 distinct CDR3 sequences, roughly a quarter of them seen just once. Antigen specificity for these receptors is unknown. The treatment denotes: approximately nine-day PBMC culture with coronavirus spike peptide pools or control peptides (ViraFEST assay). Sequenced: cultured CD4+ T cells from blood. The receptors originated from a human donor with COVID-19.

This clonotype was seen a few times. V is TRBV10-3 and J is TRBJ2-3, with no clear D. V dropped 0 bases and J dropped 2 bases, with 9 bases sitting between them. The CDR3 covers 15 residues. Germline values: CDR1 ENHRY, CDR2 SYGVKD. CDR3 sequence (DNA): TGTGCCATCAGTGAGTCAGACCTACTCACAGATACGCAGTATTTT. This codes for CAISESDLLTDTQYF.

By sample share, this clonotype is medium-sized. The chain combines TRBV20-1 with TRBJ1-5, with 7 bases identical to TRBD1. J lost 6 bases, V lost 3 bases, and 8 bases had no gene match. The CDR3 has 14 amino acids. From germline, CDR1 is DFQATT and CDR2 SNEGSKA (reference sequence). The CDR3 loop reads CSASTGDFGQPQHF. The CDR3, as DNA: TGCAGTGCTAGTACAGGGGATTTTGGTCAGCCCCAGCATTTT.

The chain combines TRBV28 with TRBJ1-2, with D tentatively TRBD1 (6 bases). Germline lookup yields CDR1 MDHEN and CDR2 SYDVKM. V was shortened by 2 bases and J by 7 bases, with 11 bases between the two germline ends. The CDR3 runs to 13 residues. The CDR3 spells CASSLRGPVGYTF. In nucleotides, the CDR3 is TGTGCCAGCAGTTTACGGGGGCCCGTTGGCTACACCTTC.

This clonotype was picked up a small number of times. CDR3 in amino acids: CSVEKGQGASRLGYTF. CDR3 nucleotide sequence: TGCAGCGTTGAAAAGGGACAGGGGGCGTCTAGGCTTGGCTACACCTTC. The J gene is TRBJ1-2, the V gene TRBV29-1, with TRBD1 matching over 12 bases. In germline, CDR1 is SQVTM, CDR2 ANQGSEA. V lost 2 bases, J lost 7 bases, and 11 bases stayed unmatched. The CDR3 is 16 amino acids. The whole variable domain, remainder taken from reference TRBV29-1 and TRBJ1-2, is SAVISQKPSRDICQRGTSLTIQCQVDSQVTMMFWYRQQPGQSLTLIATANQGSEATYESGFVIDKFPISRPNLTFSTLTVSNMSPEDSSIYLCSVEKGQGASRLGYTFGSGTRLTVV.

The chain links TRBV6-5 to TRBJ2-5; D not certain. Trimming cost V 2 bases and J 5 bases, with 9 bases left between them. Germline V gene data show CDR1 as MNHEY and CDR2 as SVGAGI. The CDR3 is 13 residues long. Here the CDR3 reads CASSYGRVETQYF. CDR3 DNA sequence: TGTGCCAGCAGTTACGGGCGAGTGGAGACCCAGTACTTC.

CDR3: CASSQRLLTGNTGELFF. As DNA, the CDR3 is TGTGCCAGCAGCCAGAGACTCCTGACAGGGAACACCGGGGAGCTGTTTTTT. This rearrangement joins TRBV5-6 to TRBJ2-2, with D possibly TRBD1 on 6 matching bases. This CDR3 region has 17 residues. In germline, CDR1 is SGHDT, CDR2 YYEEEE. V was shortened by 4 bases and J by 1 base, with 17 bases between the two germline ends.

This rearrangement joins TRBV6-1 to TRBJ2-1, with 10 bases aligning to TRBD2. This CDR3 has 14 amino acids. Germline V gene sequence: CDR1 MNHNS, CDR2 SASEGT. V lost 6 bases, J lost 2 bases, and 1 base stayed unmatched. The DNA of the CDR3 is TGTGCCAGCAGGAGCGGGGGGGCCTACAATGAGCAGTTCTTC. This gives the protein CASRSGGAYNEQFF.

The rearrangement uses TRBV19 and TRBJ1-5, with TRBD1 identical over 7 bases. CDR1 is LNHDA and CDR2 is SQIVND in the germline V gene (reference sequence). J was trimmed by 2 bases and V by 4 bases; bases with no gene match: 8. The CDR3 is made up of 16 amino acids. The CDR3 spells CASSTRQGSGNQPQHF. Written as DNA, the CDR3 is TGTGCCAGTAGTACCCGACAGGGTTCAGGCAATCAGCCCCAGCATTTT.

This clonotype was found once. The rearrangement uses TRBV4-2 and TRBJ2-3; D is ambiguous. This CDR3 is built from 15 residues. The V gene lost 1 base and the J gene lost 0 bases, with 8 bases spanning the gap. Germline CDR1 reads LGHNA; CDR2 reads YNFKEQ. CDR3 region: CASSQADLSTDTQYF. The CDR3 coding sequence is TGTGCCAGCAGCCAAGCCGACCTTAGCACAGATACGCAGTATTTT.

About this clonotype: Relative to the germline gene, one junction end is altered; a read error may explain this. The rearrangement links TRBV7-7 to TRBJ2-3; 15 bases are a match to TRBD2. The CDR3 consists of 16 residues. CDR1 and CDR2 (germline): SSHAT, FNYEAQ (reference sequence). CDR3 in DNA: TGTGCTAGCAGCTACGGACTAGCGGGGGGGCCAGATACGCAGTATTTT. This sequence encodes CASSYGLAGGPDTQYF.

The chain joins TRBV18 to TRBJ2-7; TRBD1 might be the D (6 bases). The V and J ends lost 6 bases and 1 base respectively, with 16 bases between them. Germline V lookup: CDR1 KGHSH, CDR2 LQKENI. The CDR3 length is 15 residues. The CDR3 nucleotides are TGTGCCAGCTCGCGTCTGGGGGCCACATCCTACGAGCAGTACTTC. It encodes CASSRLGATSYEQYF.

This clonotype was recorded a few times. CDR3 region: CASSPGLRTLPSYEQYF. The CDR3 DNA follows: TGTGCCAGCTCACCAGGGCTTAGAACCCTCCCCTCCTACGAGCAGTACTTC. This rearrangement joins TRBV18 to TRBJ2-7; no clear D. The V gene lost 2 bases and the J gene lost 0 bases, with 17 bases spanning the gap. The CDR3 runs 17 residues. Germline V gene data show CDR1 as KGHSH and CDR2 as LQKENI.

The table lists this clonotype with a few counts. This chain uses TRBV29-1 with TRBJ2-5; 8 bases map to TRBD1. Germline V gives CDR1 SQVTM, CDR2 ANQGSEA. The CDR3 totals 15 residues. V gave up 2 bases and J gave up 5 bases; unmatched junction bases: 10. CDR3 DNA sequence: TGCAGCGTTGAACCCAGCAGGGGGCGGACGGAGACCCAGTACTTC. This translates into CSVEPSRGRTETQYF.

The chain combines TRBV5-1 with TRBJ2-1; D unclear. The CDR3 contains 13 residues. Deletions cut 4 bases from V and 6 bases from J, with 11 bases between. The germline CDR1 and CDR2 sequences are SGHRS and YFSETQ. The chain's CDR3 is CASSREYGNEQFF. CDR3 nucleotide sequence: TGCGCCAGCAGCCGAGAATACGGCAATGAGCAGTTCTTC.

By sample share, this clonotype is medium-sized. The chain couples TRBV6-1 to TRBJ1-2, with D maybe TRBD1 (5 bases). V was pared by 5 bases and J by 0 bases, with 13 bases between. The CDR3 consists of 15 residues. Germline V CDR1 and CDR2: MNHNS, SASEGT. This CDR3 is CASSKLDSANYGYTF. CDR3 sequence (DNA): TGTGCCAGCAGTAAACTAGACAGTGCTAACTATGGCTACACCTTC.

This clonotype has only a few counts. V and J are TRBV28 and TRBJ2-3; the match to TRBD1 covers 8 bases. Trimming took 1 base from V and 4 from J; bases not matched to a gene: 7. CDR3 length equals 16 residues. CDR1 is MDHEN and CDR2 is SYDVKM in the germline V gene. The CDR3 nucleotides are TGTGCCAGCAGTTTATCCCGGACAGGGTCGGCAGATACGCAGTATTTT. Translation: CASSLSRTGSADTQYF. Combining the CDR3 with reference TRBV28 and TRBJ2-3 gives the whole variable domain DVKVTQSSRYLVKRTGEKVFLECVQDMDHENMFWYRQDPGLGLRLIYFSYDVKMKEKGDIPEGYSVSREKKERFSLILESASTNQTSMYLCASSLSRTGSADTQYFGPGTRLTVL.

CDR3 protein: CASSLLAGGTNEQFF. CDR3 in DNA: TGCGCCAGCAGCCTACTAGCGGGGGGCACAAATGAGCAGTTCTTC. This sequence joins TRBV4-3 and TRBJ2-1; 12 bases align to TRBD2. The CDR3 is made up of 15 amino acids. J gave up 7 bases and V 4 bases, and 5 bases lay outside the gene matches. Germline V lookup: CDR1 LGHNA, CDR2 YSLEER.

This chain uses TRBV6-1 with TRBJ1-2, with D unresolved. V gave up 8 bases and J gave up 4 bases, with 11 bases separating them. The CDR3 is made up of 12 amino acids. Germline lookup yields CDR1 MNHNS and CDR2 SASEGT. The CDR3 nucleotides read TGTGCCAGCCGAAAACAGATCTATGGCTACACCTTC. It yields the protein CASRKQIYGYTF.

The chain combines TRBV29-1 with TRBJ1-1; 9 bases align to TRBD1. CDR3 size: 13 residues. Germline V CDR1 and CDR2: SQVTM, ANQGSEA. Trimming cost V 7 bases and J 1 base; bases outside gene matches: 4. The CDR3 loop reads CSARQGENTEAFF. CDR3 DNA sequence: TGCAGCGCCCGACAGGGGGAGAACACTGAAGCTTTCTTT.

The genes are TRBV6-1 and TRBJ2-2; D gene ambiguous. The CDR3 is made up of 15 amino acids. CDR1 MNHNS and CDR2 SASEGT come from the germline V gene. V dropped 7 bases and J dropped 2 bases, with 14 bases sitting between them. The CDR3 region is CASILGQANTGELFF. CDR3 in DNA: TGTGCCAGCATTCTTGGGCAGGCTAACACCGGGGAGCTGTTTTTT.

Comments on this clonotype: One end of the junction is discordant with germline, which a read error may explain. The chain combines TRBV19 with TRBJ1-5, with 7 bases identical to TRBD1. CDR1 LNHDA and CDR2 SQIVND come from the germline V gene (reference sequence). The length of the CDR3 is 16 residues. CDR3 sequence: CASSLDRVSRNQPQHF. CDR3 nucleotide sequence: TGTGCCAGTAGTCTAGACAGGGTTAGTCGCAATCAGCCCCAGCATTTT.

V gene TRBV7-2 combines with J gene TRBJ2-3; D gene unclear. The CDR3 has 15 amino acids. The germline V gene has CDR1 SGHTA and CDR2 FQGNSA. Trimming pared 4 bases from V and 8 bases from J, leaving 19 bases between. CDR3 sequence (DNA): TGTGCCAGCAGCTCTCAGAGTGAGAGTTGGGGTACGCAGTATTTT. This translates into CASSSQSESWGTQYF.

This chain joins TRBV2 and TRBJ2-2; weak D call: TRBD2 (5 bases). Germline-derived CDR1 and CDR2 are SNHLY and FYNNEI. V was shortened by 5 bases and J by 7 bases, with 11 bases between the two germline ends. The CDR3 extends over 13 amino acids. For the CDR3, the DNA is TGTGCCAGCAGTCTAGCAGCGGACGGGGAGCTGTTTTTT. It is translated as CASSLAADGELFF.

This clonotype was counted between two and nine times. One end of the junction varies from germline; a read error may be responsible. The chain combines TRBV7-7 with TRBJ2-5; perhaps TRBD2 as D (6 bases). Germline CDR1 is SSHAT and CDR2 is FNYEAQ (reference sequence). The CDR3 loop spans 15 amino acids. Here the CDR3 DNA reads TGTGCTAGCAGCTCGGTAGGAGGGTCCCAAGAGACCCAGTACTTC. Protein product: CASSSVGGSQETQYF.

This clonotype was detected a few times. V is TRBV5-6 and J is TRBJ2-1, with TRBD2 as a possible D gene (7 bases). The V and J ends lost 4 bases and 4 bases respectively, with 12 bases between them. Germline CDR1 reads SGHDT; CDR2 reads YYEEEE. The CDR3 runs to 14 residues. CDR3 residues: CASSGGARYNEQFF. The CDR3 DNA follows: TGTGCCAGCAGCGGGGGGGCTAGATACAATGAGCAGTTCTTC.

This chain connects TRBV6-1 to TRBJ2-7; D remains unclear. V gave up 6 bases and J gave up 5 bases, with 11 bases separating them. The CDR3 spans 12 residues. CDR1 is MNHNS, CDR2 SASEGT, per germline. CDR3 amino acids: CASRPEIHEQYF. The CDR3 DNA follows: TGTGCCAGCAGGCCGGAGATCCACGAGCAGTACTTC.

This clonotype was picked up a small number of times. The gene calls are TRBV2 and TRBJ1-2; D remains ambiguous. Trimming took 4 bases from V and 7 from J, leaving 7 bases between them. Germline V gives CDR1 SNHLY, CDR2 FYNNEI. The CDR3 loop spans 11 amino acids. The CDR3 DNA reads TGTGCCAGCAGTGGGGCGGTTGGCTACACCTTC. Protein product: CASSGAVGYTF. The whole variable domain, remainder taken from reference TRBV2 and TRBJ1-2, is EPEVTQTPSHQVTQMGQEVILRCVPISNHLYFYWYRQILGQKVEFLVSFYNNEISEKSEIFDDQFSVERPDGSNFTLKIRSTKLEDSAMYFCASSGAVGYTFGSGTRLTVV.